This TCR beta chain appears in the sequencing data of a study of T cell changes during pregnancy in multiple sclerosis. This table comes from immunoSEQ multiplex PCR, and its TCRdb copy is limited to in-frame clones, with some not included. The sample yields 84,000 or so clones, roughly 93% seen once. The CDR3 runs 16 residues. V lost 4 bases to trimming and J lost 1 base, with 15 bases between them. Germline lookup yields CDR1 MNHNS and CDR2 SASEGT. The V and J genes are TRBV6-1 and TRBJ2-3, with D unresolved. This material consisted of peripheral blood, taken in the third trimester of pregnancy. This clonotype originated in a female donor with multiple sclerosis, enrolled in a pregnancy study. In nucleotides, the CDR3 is TGTGCCAGCAGTGCCCGACACCCGCAAGGCACAGATACGCAGTATTTT. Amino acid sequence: CASSARHPQGTDTQYF.